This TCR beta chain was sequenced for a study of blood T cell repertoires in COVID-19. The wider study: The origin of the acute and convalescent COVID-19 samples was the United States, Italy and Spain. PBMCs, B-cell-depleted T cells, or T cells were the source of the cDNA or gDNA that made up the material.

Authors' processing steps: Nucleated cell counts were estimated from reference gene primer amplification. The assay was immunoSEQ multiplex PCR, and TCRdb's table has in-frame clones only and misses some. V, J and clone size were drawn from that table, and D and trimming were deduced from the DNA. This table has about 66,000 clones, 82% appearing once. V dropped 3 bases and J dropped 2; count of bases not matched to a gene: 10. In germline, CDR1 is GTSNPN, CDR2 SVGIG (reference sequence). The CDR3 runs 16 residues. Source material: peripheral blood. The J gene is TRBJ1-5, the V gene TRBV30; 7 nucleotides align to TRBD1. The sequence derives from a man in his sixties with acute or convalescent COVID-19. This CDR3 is CAWSLTGRRGNQPQHF. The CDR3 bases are TGTGCCTGGAGCCTGACAGGGCGTCGGGGCAATCAGCCCCAGCATTTT.